Included here is one T cell receptor beta chain sequence, with context. The data derive from a study of CD8 T cells in Susac syndrome. From germline, CDR1 is SQVTM and CDR2 ANQGSEA. This CDR3 is built from 15 residues. J gave up 9 bases and V 3 bases, and 9 bases lay outside the gene matches. Reverse transcription of about 0.45 to 1 ug RNA was performed with random hexamers. Via MiXCR, TCRdb re-called the immunoSEQ multiplex PCR reads, giving one row per CDR3 protein. This sample has about 130,000 distinct CDR3 sequences, with less than 95% found just once. This clonotype was sampled from a human donor with multiple sclerosis. The V call is TRBV29-1, the J call TRBJ2-1; 12 nucleotides line up with TRBD2. Sequences were obtained from CD4+ T cells from PBMCs. In nucleotides, the CDR3 is TGCAGCGTTGATCAACGGACTAGCGGGACGGTTGAGCAGTTCTTC. Encoded protein: CSVDQRTSGTVEQFF.